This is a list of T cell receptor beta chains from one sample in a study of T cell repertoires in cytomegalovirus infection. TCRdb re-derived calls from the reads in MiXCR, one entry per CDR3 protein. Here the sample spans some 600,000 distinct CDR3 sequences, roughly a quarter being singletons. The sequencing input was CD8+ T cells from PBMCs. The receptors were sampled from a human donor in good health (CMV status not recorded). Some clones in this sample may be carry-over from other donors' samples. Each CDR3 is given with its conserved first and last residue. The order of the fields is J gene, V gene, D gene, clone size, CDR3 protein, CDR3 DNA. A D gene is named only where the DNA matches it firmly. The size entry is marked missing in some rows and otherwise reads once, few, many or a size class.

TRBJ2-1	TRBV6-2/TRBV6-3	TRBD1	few	CASKGTGSYNEQFF	TGTGCCAGCAAAGGGACAGGGTCCTACAATGAGCAGTTCTTC
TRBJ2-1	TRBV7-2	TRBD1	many	CASSPDRDRGFIEQFF	TGTGCCAGCAGCCCGGACCGGGACAGGGGATTCATCGAGCAGTTCTTC
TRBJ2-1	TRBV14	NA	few	CASSQDVGGQSDEQFF	TGTGCCAGCAGCCAAGATGTCGGGGGGCAATCGGATGAGCAGTTCTTC
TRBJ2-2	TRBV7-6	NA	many	CASSPQGLTNTGELFF	TGTGCCAGCAGCCCTCAGGGGCTAACGAACACCGGGGAGCTGTTTTTT
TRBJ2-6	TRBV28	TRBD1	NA	CASRGTEFSGANVLTF	TGTGCCAGCAGGGGGACAGAGTTCTCTGGGGCCAACGTCCTGACTTTC
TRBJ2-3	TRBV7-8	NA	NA	CASNLISGAGTDTQYF	TGTGCCAGCAACTTAATCTCCGGGGCAGGCACAGATACGCAGTATTTT
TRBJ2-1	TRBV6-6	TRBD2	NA	CASSLTLLAGENNEQFF	TGTGCCAGCAGCCTTACACTACTAGCGGGGGAAAACAATGAGCAGTTCTTC
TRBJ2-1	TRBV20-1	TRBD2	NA	CSARRLAGGLNEQFF	TGCAGTGCCCGTCGACTAGCGGGGGGACTCAATGAGCAGTTCTTC
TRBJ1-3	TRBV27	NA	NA	CASRWGQADSGNTIYF	TGTGCCAGCCGGTGGGGGCAGGCGGACTCTGGAAACACCATATATTTT
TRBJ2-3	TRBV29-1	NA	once	CSLVTGSTDTQYF	TGCAGCTTAGTAACAGGGAGCACAGATACGCAGTATTTT
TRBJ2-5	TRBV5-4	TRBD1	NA	CASSLNRDRYQETQYF	TGTGCCAGCAGCTTGAATCGGGACAGGTACCAAGAGACCCAGTACTTC
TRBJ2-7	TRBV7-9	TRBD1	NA	CASSPVRGIDYEQYF	TGTGCCAGCTCCCCGGTCAGGGGGATAGACTACGAGCAGTACTTC
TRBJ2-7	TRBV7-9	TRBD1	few	CASSSEGGTGDPYEQYF	TGTGCCAGCAGCTCCGAAGGGGGGACAGGGGACCCCTACGAGCAGTACTTC
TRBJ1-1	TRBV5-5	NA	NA	CASTGENTEAFF	TGTGCCAGTACTGGGGAGAACACTGAAGCTTTCTTT
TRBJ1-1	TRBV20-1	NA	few	CSARWGTTMNTEAFF	TGCAGTGCTAGATGGGGTACGACCATGAACACTGAAGCTTTCTTT
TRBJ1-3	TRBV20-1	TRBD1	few	CSAIPRGRFGNTIYF	TGCAGTGCTATCCCCAGGGGGCGTTTTGGAAACACCATATATTTT
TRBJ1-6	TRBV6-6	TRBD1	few	CASSYSTGAYNSPLHF	TGTGCCAGCAGTTACTCGACAGGGGCTTATAATTCACCCCTCCACTTT
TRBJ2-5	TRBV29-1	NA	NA	CSVEDPGHPWETQYF	TGCAGCGTTGAAGATCCAGGACACCCTTGGGAGACCCAGTACTTC
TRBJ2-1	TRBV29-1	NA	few	CSGDLNEQFF	TGCAGCGGGGATTTGAATGAGCAGTTCTTC
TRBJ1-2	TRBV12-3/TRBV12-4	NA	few	CASSITGSYGYTF	TGTGCCAGCAGTATAACGGGAAGCTATGGCTACACCTTC
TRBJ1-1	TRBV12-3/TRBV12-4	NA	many	CASSWGYTEAFF	TGTGCCAGCAGTTGGGGTTACACTGAAGCTTTCTTT
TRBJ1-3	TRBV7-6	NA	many	CASSPHGGNTIYF	TGTGCCAGCAGCCCCCATGGGGGAAACACCATATATTTT
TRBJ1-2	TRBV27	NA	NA	CASSPGSAGIYGYTF	TGTGCCAGCAGCCCGGGCTCAGCCGGCATCTATGGCTACACCTTC
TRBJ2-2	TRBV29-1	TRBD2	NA	CSVIRTSGGPNTGELFF	TGCAGCGTTATCAGGACTAGCGGGGGGCCGAACACCGGGGAGCTGTTTTTT
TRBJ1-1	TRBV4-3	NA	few	CASSQDRMAVNTEAFF	TGCGCCAGCAGCCAAGATAGGATGGCGGTGAACACTGAAGCTTTCTTT
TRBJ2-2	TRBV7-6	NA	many	CASSLVAGRKAGELFF	TGTGCCAGCAGCTTAGTCGCAGGGAGAAAGGCCGGGGAGCTGTTTTTT
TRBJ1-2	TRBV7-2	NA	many	CASGPQGIDGYTF	TGTGCCAGCGGTCCACAGGGTATCGATGGCTACACCTTC
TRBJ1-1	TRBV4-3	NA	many	CASSLDRYMNTEAFF	TGCGCCAGCAGTCTTGACCGGTACATGAACACTGAAGCTTTCTTT
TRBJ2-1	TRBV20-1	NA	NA	CSARDSGLYNEQFF	TGCAGTGCTAGAGATTCGGGACTTTACAATGAGCAGTTCTTC
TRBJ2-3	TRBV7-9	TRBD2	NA	CASSWIGGGTSTDTQYF	TGTGCCAGCAGCTGGATCGGCGGGGGAACTAGCACAGATACGCAGTATTTT
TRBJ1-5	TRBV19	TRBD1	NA	CASSTSGQGPYSNQPQHF	TGTGCCAGTAGTACGTCGGGACAGGGCCCTTATAGCAATCAGCCCCAGCATTTT
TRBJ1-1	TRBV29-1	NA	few	CSVMGFGTEAFF	TGCAGCGTGATGGGCTTTGGGACTGAAGCTTTCTTT
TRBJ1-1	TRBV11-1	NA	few	CASSSDSPWSRTEAFF	TGTGCCAGCAGCTCGGACAGCCCCTGGTCCCGCACTGAAGCTTTCTTT
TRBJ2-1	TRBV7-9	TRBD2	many	CASSLAGGVNEQFF	TGTGCCAGCAGCTTAGCGGGGGGGGTTAATGAGCAGTTCTTC
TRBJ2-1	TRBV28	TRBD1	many	CASSFPTGDVRNEQFF	TGTGCCAGCAGTTTCCCGACAGGGGATGTAAGGAATGAGCAGTTCTTC
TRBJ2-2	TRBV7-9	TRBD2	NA	CASSFLAGGPGELFF	TGTGCCAGCAGCTTCCTAGCGGGGGGGCCCGGGGAGCTGTTTTTT
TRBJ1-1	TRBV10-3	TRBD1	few	CAISWTGAGVDTEAFF	TGTGCCATCAGTTGGACAGGGGCGGGGGTGGACACTGAAGCTTTCTTT
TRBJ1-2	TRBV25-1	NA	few	CASRAGEGYGYTF	TGTGCCAGCAGAGCAGGGGAGGGCTATGGCTACACCTTC